This T cell receptor (beta chain) stems from a study of cytomegalovirus exposure and HLA in healthy donors. As regards this clone: Its cognate antigen is unknown.

Points from the study as a whole: The listing of 150 to 200 TCR beta chains classed them as cytomegalovirus-associated. Many donors shared some public TCRs, even though most TCR sequences were rare.

Germline V CDR1 and CDR2: GTSNPN, SVGIG (reference sequence). V shed 2 bases and J 6 bases; nucleotides not matched to a gene: 19. The CDR3 spans 20 residues. Profiling relied on immunoSEQ multiplex PCR, and the TCRdb table lists in-frame clones only, not all of them. The sample includes 50,000 to 65,000 clones, 95% seen only once; the top ten take over 6%. The donors were members of the validation cohort comprising about 120 subjects, separate from the approximately 630-subject first cohort. The rearrangement joins TRBV30 to TRBJ2-1, with 13 bases matching TRBD2. Specimen: PBMCs. This TCR was recovered from a woman aged 18-30 years in good health and CMV-seropositive. The chain's CDR3 is CAWSPRLRLAGGGGSNEQFF. As DNA, the CDR3 is TGTGCCTGGAGTCCCCGACTACGACTAGCGGGAGGTGGGGGTTCCAATGAGCAGTTCTTC.